This T cell receptor beta chain was profiled in a study of blood T cell repertoires in COVID-19. Study context: Both acute and convalescent COVID-19 samples were obtained from the United States, Italy and Spain.

V lost 0 bases and J 10 bases, leaving 12 bases between the germline ends. The length of the CDR3 is 13 residues. Germline CDR1 is LNHNV and CDR2 is YYDKDF (reference sequence). Assay: immunoSEQ multiplex PCR; the TCRdb copy retains only in-frame clones and omits some. The sample includes about 360,000 clones, roughly 86% of them seen just once. The specimen was PBMCs or T cells enriched from blood (not recorded which). The chain links TRBV15 to TRBJ2-5; no definite D call. The clonotype originates from a man aged 30 to 45 who had recovered from COVID-19. CDR3 sequence reads: CATSRDLLQDQYF. The CDR3 DNA follows: TGTGCCACCAGCAGAGACCTCCTTCAGGACCAGTACTTC.